One and the same sample provided the 29 T cell receptor beta chains below, sequenced in a study of blood T cell repertoires in COVID-19. Using immunoSEQ multiplex PCR, the repertoire was profiled, and TCRdb retains in-frame clones only, with some absent. The profile shows over 100,000 clones, almost 80% of them singletons. Sequencing was carried out using peripheral blood. The receptor source for this set is a man in his sixties with active or convalescent COVID-19.

The rearrangement uses TRBV27 and TRBJ1-1; possibly TRBD1 for D (5 bases). The germline CDR1 and CDR2 sequences are MNHEY and SMNVEV (reference sequence). CDR3 length equals 15 residues. Trimming took 6 bases from V and 2 from J, leaving 16 bases between them. CDR3 amino acids: CASSPVRVGNTEAFF. The CDR3 region has the DNA TGTGCCAGCAGCCCTGTCAGGGTAGGTAACACTGAAGCTTTCTTT.

The rearrangement joins TRBV28 to TRBJ2-2; 9 bases fit TRBD1. V shed 7 bases, J shed 5 bases, and the junction held 8 bases outside the gene matches. Germline V CDR1 and CDR2: MDHEN, SYDVKM. This CDR3 has 15 residues. The CDR3 protein is CASTTTGGLTGELFF. The CDR3 region has the DNA TGTGCCAGCACCACGACAGGGGGACTAACCGGGGAGCTGTTTTTT.

The chain has TRBV6-5 and TRBJ2-7; D may be TRBD2 (7 bases). The CDR3 is 15 residues long. Per the germline V gene, CDR1 is MNHEY and CDR2 is SVGAGI. The V end lost 4 bases, the J end lost 1 base, and 14 bases lay between the germline ends. The CDR3 nucleotides read TGTGCCAGCAGTTGGGGGGGACACCGATCCTACGAGCAGTACTTC. Its translation: CASSWGGHRSYEQYF.

The rearrangement links TRBV2 to TRBJ1-5, with TRBD1 matching 7 bases. The CDR3 sequence is 11 residues long. The junction had 0 bases not matched to a gene; V was cut back by 4 bases and J by 9 bases. Germline CDR1 SNHLY, CDR2 FYNNEI. CDR3 loop: CASSGTGPQHF. For the CDR3, the DNA is TGTGCCAGCAGTGGGACAGGGCCCCAGCATTTT. The variable domain in full, with the rest retrieved from reference TRBV2 and TRBJ1-5, is EPEVTQTPSHQVTQMGQEVILRCVPISNHLYFYWYRQILGQKVEFLVSFYNNEISEKSEIFDDQFSVERPDGSNFTLKIRSTKLEDSAMYFCASSGTGPQHFGDGTRLSIL.

The gene calls are TRBV5-8 and TRBJ1-5; a possible D gene is TRBD1 (5 bases). Between the trimmed V and J ends, which lost 4 bases and 3 bases, there was a span of 14 bases. CDR1 and CDR2 (germline): SGHTS, YDEGEE. This CDR3 has 15 residues. CDR3: CASSPRQIINQPQHF. The DNA of the CDR3 is TGTGCCAGCAGCCCGCGACAGATCATCAATCAGCCCCAGCATTTT.

This clone was seen only once. This chain joins TRBV7-9 and TRBJ1-2; TRBD1 is a possible D gene (6 bases). V was shortened by 5 bases and J by 5 bases, with 9 bases between the two germline ends. The CDR3 extends over 12 amino acids. CDR1 is SEHNR, CDR2 FQNEAQ, per germline (reference sequence). CDR3 loop: CASSTQGYGYTF. In DNA, the CDR3 is TGTGCCAGCAGCACCCAGGGGTATGGCTACACCTTC.

This sequence joins TRBV7-2 and TRBJ1-4, with TRBD1 identical over 10 bases. V shed 4 bases and J 3 bases; nucleotides not matched to a gene: 5. The germline V gene has CDR1 SGHTA and CDR2 FQGNSA. CDR3 length: 16 residues. Here the CDR3 reads CASSWDRGTANEKLFF. The CDR3 nucleotides are TGTGCCAGCAGCTGGGACAGGGGAACGGCTAATGAAAAACTGTTTTTT.

This chain links TRBV27 with TRBJ2-7, with TRBD2 identical over 7 bases. CDR1 is MNHEY and CDR2 is SMNVEV in the germline V gene (reference sequence). The CDR3 length is 15 residues. J lost 6 bases, V lost 6 bases, and 14 bases had no gene match. CDR3 bases: TGTGCCAGCAGCCGGGGGGTGGGAGTTGTTGGCGAGCAGTACTTC. It codes for CASSRGVGVVGEQYF.

This clone was recorded at least ten times. This sequence joins TRBV6-5 and TRBJ1-6, with unresolved D. Trimming removed 1 base from V and 0 bases from J, with 4 bases in between. This CDR3 region has 15 residues. Germline CDR1 MNHEY, CDR2 SVGAGI. The CDR3 sequence: CASSYWSSYNSPLHF. The CDR3 coding sequence is TGTGCCAGCAGTTACTGGAGCTCCTATAATTCACCCCTCCACTTT.

The J gene is TRBJ1-5, the V gene TRBV27, with unresolved D. The germline V and J ends were trimmed by 7 bases and 9 bases, with 13 bases remaining between them. The germline V gene has CDR1 MNHEY and CDR2 SMNVEV (reference sequence). The CDR3 totals 12 residues. The CDR3 spells CASTSPGGPQHF. The CDR3 DNA reads TGTGCCAGCACCTCACCGGGAGGGCCCCAGCATTTT.

V is TRBV9 and J is TRBJ1-2, with TRBD1 as a possible D gene (5 bases). Germline V gene data show CDR1 as SGDLS and CDR2 as YYNGEE. The length of the CDR3 is 14 residues. With 0 bases removed from V and 8 bases from J, the gap between germline ends came to 14 bases. CDR3 amino acids: CASSVVSRAGGYTF. The CDR3 DNA is TGTGCCAGCAGCGTAGTTTCCAGGGCTGGCGGCTACACCTTC.

This chain connects TRBV9 to TRBJ2-3; 7 bases are a match to TRBD2. CDR1 SGDLS and CDR2 YYNGEE come from the germline V gene. The CDR3 is made up of 16 amino acids. J lost 0 bases, V lost 4 bases, and 8 bases had no gene match. The CDR3, as DNA: TGTGCCAGCAGCCCCCGCAGTAGCGGGAGCACAGATACGCAGTATTTT. It translates to CASSPRSSGSTDTQYF.

This clone has more than one count but fewer than ten. The chain joins TRBV5-3 to TRBJ1-1; D gene ambiguous. TRBV5-3 is identified as an open reading frame with a role that is uncertain. The CDR3 sequence is 12 residues long. V was trimmed by 4 bases and J by 7 bases, leaving 11 bases between them. The CDR3 DNA follows: TGTGCCAGAAGCCACCTTCAGATTGAAGCTTTCTTT. Translated, it gives CARSHLQIEAFF.

The chain carries TRBV28 and TRBJ2-4; tentative D call: TRBD2 (7 bases). Trimming took off 8 bases at V and 5 bases at J, with 16 bases between the two ends. The CDR3 loop spans 14 amino acids. In germline, CDR1 is MDHEN, CDR2 SYDVKM. The CDR3 spells CASDGGTIENIQYF. The CDR3 DNA is TGTGCCAGCGACGGGGGGACAATAGAAAACATTCAGTACTTC.

V and J are TRBV29-1 and TRBJ2-1; D is perhaps TRBD1 (6 bases). The V end was cut by 7 bases, the J end by 7 bases, with 11 bases between. Germline loops: CDR1 SQVTM, CDR2 ANQGSEA. The CDR3 extends over 11 amino acids. CDR3 in amino acids: CSGNRVNEQFF. In DNA form, the CDR3 reads TGCAGCGGCAACAGGGTTAATGAGCAGTTCTTC.

This chain links TRBV15 with TRBJ2-5; D perhaps matches TRBD1 (6 bases). V lost 4 bases to trimming and J lost 5 bases, with 14 bases between them. The CDR3 consists of 14 residues. CDR1 LNHNV and CDR2 YYDKDF come from the germline V gene (reference sequence). CDR3 nucleotide sequence: TGTGCCACCAGCAAAGGGGGATTGAGGGAGACCCAGTACTTC. It codes for CATSKGGLRETQYF. The entire variable domain, with the rest obtained from reference TRBV15 and TRBJ2-5, is as follows: DAMVIQNPRYQVTQFGKPVTLSCSQTLNHNVMYWYQQKSSQAPKLLFHYYDKDFNNEADTPDNFQSRRPNTSFCFLDIRSPGLGDTAMYLCATSKGGLRETQYFGPGTRLLVL.

This clone occurred many times. The V and J genes are TRBV5-1 and TRBJ2-7, with TRBD1 identical over 9 bases. Germline CDR1 SGHRS, CDR2 YFSETQ. The V and J ends lost 4 bases and 2 bases, in that order; junction bases with no gene match: 10. CDR3 length: 16 residues. CDR3 in amino acids: CASSPSPGQGPYEQYF. DNA of the CDR3: TGCGCCAGCAGCCCCTCCCCGGGACAGGGACCCTACGAGCAGTACTTC.

The chain uses TRBV7-2 and TRBJ1-5; TRBD1 aligns across 7 bases. This CDR3 spans 14 amino acids. Germline CDR1 is SGHTA and CDR2 is FQGNSA. Unmatched junction bases numbered 3, after V lost 1 base and J lost 6 bases. The CDR3 nucleotides read TGTGCCAGCAGCTTAGAGGGGACAGTTCAGCCCCAGCATTTT. It translates to CASSLEGTVQPQHF.

In DNA, the CDR3 is TGTGCCAGTAGTATAGGTCCGACAGCGAACACTGAAGCTTTCTTT. This encodes CASSIGPTANTEAFF. The rearrangement uses TRBV19 and TRBJ1-1; TRBD1 might be the D (5 bases). The CDR3 is 15 residues long. Trimming left V 1 base short and J 1 base short, with 10 bases between. Per the germline V gene, CDR1 is LNHDA and CDR2 is SQIVND (reference sequence).

The chain uses TRBV30 and TRBJ2-1, with D unresolved. The CDR3 consists of 13 residues. The germline V gene encodes CDR1 GTSNPN and CDR2 SVGIG (reference sequence). The V gene lost 2 bases and the J gene lost 4 bases, with 9 bases spanning the gap. The CDR3 nucleotides are TGTGCCTGGAGTACCGGTTGGTACAATGAGCAGTTCTTC. Translation gives CAWSTGWYNEQFF.

The chain couples TRBV20-1 to TRBJ2-7, with D possibly being TRBD1 (6 bases). V lost 3 bases and J lost 2, with 8 bases in between. Germline lookup yields CDR1 DFQATT and CDR2 SNEGSKA (reference sequence). The CDR3 is 12 amino acids. CDR3 nucleotides: TGCAGTGCTAGTGGACAGACCTACGAGCAGTACTTC. Its translation is CSASGQTYEQYF.

The rearrangement uses TRBV2 and TRBJ2-7; D is possibly TRBD1 (6 bases). V dropped 7 bases and J dropped 0 bases, with 16 bases sitting between them. In germline, CDR1 is SNHLY, CDR2 FYNNEI. The CDR3 extends over 15 amino acids. The CDR3 loop is CASTPADRFSYEQYF. CDR3 in DNA: TGTGCCAGCACCCCTGCAGACAGGTTCTCCTACGAGCAGTACTTC.

The rearrangement links TRBV11-2 to TRBJ2-5, with TRBD2 identical over 9 bases. The ends lost 3 bases at V and 4 bases at J; junction bases unmatched: 9. The germline V gene has CDR1 SGHAT and CDR2 FQNNGV. CDR3 size: 16 residues. The CDR3 region is CASSFGGGERAETQYF. In DNA, the CDR3 is TGTGCCAGCAGCTTCGGCGGGGGGGAGAGGGCAGAGACCCAGTACTTC.

This clone was detected only a few times. The chain joins TRBV19 to TRBJ2-2; unclear D gene. Deletions cut 6 bases from V and 0 bases from J, with 8 bases between. Germline V gene sequence: CDR1 LNHDA, CDR2 SQIVND (reference sequence). The length of the CDR3 is 14 residues. The CDR3 region is CASRMGPNTGELFF. The CDR3 coding sequence is TGTGCCAGTAGGATGGGCCCGAACACCGGGGAGCTGTTTTTT.

The V call is TRBV5-4, the J call TRBJ2-3, with 10 positions matching TRBD2. The CDR3 loop spans 17 amino acids. J lost 4 bases, V lost 0 bases, and 8 bases had no gene match. Germline CDR1 is SGHNT and CDR2 is YYREEE (reference sequence). CDR3 bases: TGTGCCAGCAGCTTGGTGGGGGGTCTAGCGGGAGCAGATACGCAGTATTTT. Translating gives CASSLVGGLAGADTQYF.

V is TRBV28 and J is TRBJ1-2; D is undetermined. The CDR3 covers 13 residues. CDR1 and CDR2 (germline): MDHEN, SYDVKM. Trimming shortened V by 2 bases and J by 3 bases, and 7 bases separated the two germline ends. The CDR3 sequence is CASSLPLDYGYTF. In DNA, the CDR3 is TGTGCCAGCAGTTTACCCCTAGACTATGGCTACACCTTC.

This clone was recorded once. V is TRBV5-1 and J is TRBJ2-3; D possibly corresponds to TRBD1 (5 bases). This CDR3 is built from 13 residues. CDR1 is SGHRS, CDR2 YFSETQ, per germline. Between the trimmed V and J ends, which lost 4 bases and 5 bases, there was a span of 11 bases. The CDR3 spells CASSGQGRDTQYF. The CDR3 DNA reads TGCGCCAGCAGCGGGCAGGGCAGAGATACGCAGTATTTT.

The chain has TRBV10-2 and TRBJ1-2, with 9 positions matching TRBD1. V trimming: 8 bases; J trimming: 5 bases; junction bases outside the gene matches: 0. From germline, CDR1 is WSHSY and CDR2 SAAADI. This CDR3 has 11 amino acids. Here the CDR3 reads CASGQGYGYTF. The CDR3 coding sequence is TGCGCCAGCGGACAGGGGTATGGCTACACCTTC.

This chain uses TRBV7-6 with TRBJ2-1; TRBD1 matches 7 bases. Germline CDR1 SGHVS, CDR2 FNYEAQ. CDR3 length: 15 residues. The V segment lost 5 bases and the J segment 8 bases; nucleotides outside the gene matches: 12. This CDR3 is CASSGYRGGGDEQFF. CDR3 coding DNA: TGTGCCAGCAGCGGATACAGGGGTGGCGGCGATGAGCAGTTCTTC. Full variable domain (rest looked up from reference TRBV7-6 and TRBJ2-1): GAGVSQSPRYKVTKRGQDVALRCDPISGHVSLYWYRQALGQGPEFLTYFNYEAQQDKSGLPNDRFSAERPEGSISTLTIQRTEQRDSAMYRCASSGYRGGGDEQFFGPGTRLTVL.